This T cell receptor (beta chain) was observed in a study of shared clonotypes between healthy human individuals. Study details: Three CD4 naive, three CD4 memory, two CD8 naive and one CD8 memory plate were used per donor.

Sequencing was performed with immunoSEQ multiplex PCR; in TCRdb, only in-frame clones are kept and a portion is missing. The sample carries roughly 410,000 clones, 90% to 98% recorded once. Comment on this clone: As yet, its antigen is unknown.

The study, taken as a whole, reports: Sequencing of the sorted subsets was shown by rarefaction to be incomplete despite large depth. Clonotype sharing among donors was expected to depend on sequencing depth.

What was sequenced was memory CD8+ T cells sorted from blood. Stated subset: CD45RO+ cells pooled with CCR7-negative TemRA cells. The TCR comes from a man younger than 45 in good health.

CDR3: CASSSGRWRQFF. CDR3 in DNA: TGTGCCAGCAGCTCAGGGAGATGGCGGCAGTTCTTC. The chain links TRBV5-8 to TRBJ2-1; D is tentatively TRBD1 or TRBD2 (5 bases each). CDR1 is SGHTS and CDR2 is YDEGEE in the germline V gene. The CDR3 is 12 residues long. The germline V and J ends were trimmed by 3 bases and 12 bases, with 13 bases remaining between them.